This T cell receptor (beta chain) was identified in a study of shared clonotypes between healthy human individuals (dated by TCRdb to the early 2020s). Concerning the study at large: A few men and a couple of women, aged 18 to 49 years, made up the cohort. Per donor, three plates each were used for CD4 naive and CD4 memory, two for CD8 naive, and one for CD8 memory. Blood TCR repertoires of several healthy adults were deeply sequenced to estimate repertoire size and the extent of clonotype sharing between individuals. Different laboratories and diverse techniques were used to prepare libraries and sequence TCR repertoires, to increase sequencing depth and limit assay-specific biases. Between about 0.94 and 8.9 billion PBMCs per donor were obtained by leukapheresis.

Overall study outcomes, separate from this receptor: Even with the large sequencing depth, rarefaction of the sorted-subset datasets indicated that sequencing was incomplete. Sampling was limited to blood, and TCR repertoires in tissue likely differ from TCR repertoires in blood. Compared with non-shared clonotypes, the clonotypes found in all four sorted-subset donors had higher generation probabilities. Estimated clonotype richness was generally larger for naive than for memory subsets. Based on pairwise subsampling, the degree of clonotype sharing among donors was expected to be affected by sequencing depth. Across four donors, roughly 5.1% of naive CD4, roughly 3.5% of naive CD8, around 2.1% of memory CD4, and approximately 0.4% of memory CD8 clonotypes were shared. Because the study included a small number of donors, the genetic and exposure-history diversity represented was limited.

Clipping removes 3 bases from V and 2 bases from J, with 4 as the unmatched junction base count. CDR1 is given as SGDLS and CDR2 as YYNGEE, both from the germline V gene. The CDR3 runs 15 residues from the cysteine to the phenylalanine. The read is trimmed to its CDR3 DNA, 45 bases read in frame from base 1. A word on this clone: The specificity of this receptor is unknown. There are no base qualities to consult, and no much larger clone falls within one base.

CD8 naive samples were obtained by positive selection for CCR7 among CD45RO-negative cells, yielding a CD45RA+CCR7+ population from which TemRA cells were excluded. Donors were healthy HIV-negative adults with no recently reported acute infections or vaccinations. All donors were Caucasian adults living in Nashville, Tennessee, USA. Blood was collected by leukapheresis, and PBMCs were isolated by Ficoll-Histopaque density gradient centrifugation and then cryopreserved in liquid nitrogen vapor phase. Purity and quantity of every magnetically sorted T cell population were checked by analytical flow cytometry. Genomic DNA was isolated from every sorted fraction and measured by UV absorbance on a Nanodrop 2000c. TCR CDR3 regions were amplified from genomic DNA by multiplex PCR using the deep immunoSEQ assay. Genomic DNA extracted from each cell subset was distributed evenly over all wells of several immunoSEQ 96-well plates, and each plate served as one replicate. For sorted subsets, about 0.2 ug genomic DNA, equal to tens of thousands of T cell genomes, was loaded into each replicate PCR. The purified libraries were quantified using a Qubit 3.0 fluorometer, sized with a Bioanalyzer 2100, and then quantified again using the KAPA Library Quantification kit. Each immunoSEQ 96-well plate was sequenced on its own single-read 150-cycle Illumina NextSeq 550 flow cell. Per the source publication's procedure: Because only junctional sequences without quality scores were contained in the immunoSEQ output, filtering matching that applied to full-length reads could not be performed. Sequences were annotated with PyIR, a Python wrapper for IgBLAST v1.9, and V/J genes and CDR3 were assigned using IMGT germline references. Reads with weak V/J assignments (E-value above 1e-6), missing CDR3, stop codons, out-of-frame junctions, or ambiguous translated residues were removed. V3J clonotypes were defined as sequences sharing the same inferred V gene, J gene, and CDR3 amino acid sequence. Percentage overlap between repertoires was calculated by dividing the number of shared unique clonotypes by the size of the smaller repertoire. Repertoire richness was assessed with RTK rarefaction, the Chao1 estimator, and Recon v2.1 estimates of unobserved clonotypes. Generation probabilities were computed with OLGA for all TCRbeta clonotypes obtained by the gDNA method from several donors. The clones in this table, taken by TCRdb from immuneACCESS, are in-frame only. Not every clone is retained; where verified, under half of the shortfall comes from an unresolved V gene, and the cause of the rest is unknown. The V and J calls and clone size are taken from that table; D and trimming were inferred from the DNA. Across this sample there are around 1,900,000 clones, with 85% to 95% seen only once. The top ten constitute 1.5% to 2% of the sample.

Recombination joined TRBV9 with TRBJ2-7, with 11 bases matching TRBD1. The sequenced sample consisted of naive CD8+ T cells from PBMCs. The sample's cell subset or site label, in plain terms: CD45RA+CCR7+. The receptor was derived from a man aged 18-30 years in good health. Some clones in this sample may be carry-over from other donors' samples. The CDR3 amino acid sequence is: CASSGGQGAPYEQYF. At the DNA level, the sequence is TGTGCCAGCAGCGGCGGACAGGGGGCCCCCTACGAGCAGTACTTC.